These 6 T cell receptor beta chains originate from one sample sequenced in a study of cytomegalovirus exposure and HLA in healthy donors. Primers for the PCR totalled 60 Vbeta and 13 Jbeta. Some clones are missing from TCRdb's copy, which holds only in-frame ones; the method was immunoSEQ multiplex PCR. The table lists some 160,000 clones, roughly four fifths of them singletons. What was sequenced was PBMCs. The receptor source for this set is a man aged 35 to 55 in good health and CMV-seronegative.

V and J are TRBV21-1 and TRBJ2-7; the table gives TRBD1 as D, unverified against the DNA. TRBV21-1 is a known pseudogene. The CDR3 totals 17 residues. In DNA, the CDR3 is TGTGCCAGCAGCATCGATGGACAGGGCCTGAGCTCCTACGAGCAGTACGTC. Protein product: CASSIDGQGLSSYEQYV.

CDR3: CASSLVGSVYNEQFF. CDR3 bases: TGTGCCAGCAGCTTAGTGGGCAGTGTTTATAATGAGCAGTTCTTC. V is TRBV7-9 and J is TRBJ2-1; the D is unclear. The CDR3 is made up of 15 amino acids. Germline CDR1 SEHNR, CDR2 FQNEAQ (reference sequence). Trimming pared 1 base from V and 7 bases from J, leaving 14 bases between.

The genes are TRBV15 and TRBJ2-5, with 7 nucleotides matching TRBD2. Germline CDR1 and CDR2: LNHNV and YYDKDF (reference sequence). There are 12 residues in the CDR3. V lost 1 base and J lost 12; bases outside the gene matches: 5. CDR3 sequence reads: CATSRGGAGKYF. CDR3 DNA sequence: TGTGCCACCAGCAGAGGGGGAGCGGGGAAGTACTTC.

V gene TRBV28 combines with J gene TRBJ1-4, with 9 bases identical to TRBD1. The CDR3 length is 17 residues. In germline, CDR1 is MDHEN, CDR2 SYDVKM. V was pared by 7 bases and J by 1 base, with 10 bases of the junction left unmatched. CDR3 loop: CASTDRQGEGTNEKLFF. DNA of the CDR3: TGTGCCAGCACCGACAGACAGGGGGAAGGAACTAATGAAAAACTGTTTTTT.

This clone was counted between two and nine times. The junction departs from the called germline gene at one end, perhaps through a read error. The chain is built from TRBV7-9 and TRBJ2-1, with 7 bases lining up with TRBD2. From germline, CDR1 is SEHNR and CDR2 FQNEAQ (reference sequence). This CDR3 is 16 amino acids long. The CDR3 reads CSSSPGTIRTYNEQFF. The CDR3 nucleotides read TGTTCCAGCAGCCCCGGGACTATCCGTACCTACAATGAGCAGTTCTTC.

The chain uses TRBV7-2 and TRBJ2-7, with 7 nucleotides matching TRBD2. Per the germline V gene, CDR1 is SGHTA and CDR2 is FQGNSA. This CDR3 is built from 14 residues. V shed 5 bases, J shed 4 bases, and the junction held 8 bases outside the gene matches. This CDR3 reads CASSQKAGRYEQYF. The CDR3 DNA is TGTGCCAGCAGCCAGAAAGCGGGAAGGTACGAGCAGTACTTC. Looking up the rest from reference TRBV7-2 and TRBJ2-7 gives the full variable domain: GAGVSQSPSNKVTEKGKDVELRCDPISGHTALYWYRQSLGQGLEFLIYFQGNSAPDKSGLPSDRFSAERTGGSVSTLTIQRTQQEDSAVYLCASSQKAGRYEQYFGPGTRLTVT.